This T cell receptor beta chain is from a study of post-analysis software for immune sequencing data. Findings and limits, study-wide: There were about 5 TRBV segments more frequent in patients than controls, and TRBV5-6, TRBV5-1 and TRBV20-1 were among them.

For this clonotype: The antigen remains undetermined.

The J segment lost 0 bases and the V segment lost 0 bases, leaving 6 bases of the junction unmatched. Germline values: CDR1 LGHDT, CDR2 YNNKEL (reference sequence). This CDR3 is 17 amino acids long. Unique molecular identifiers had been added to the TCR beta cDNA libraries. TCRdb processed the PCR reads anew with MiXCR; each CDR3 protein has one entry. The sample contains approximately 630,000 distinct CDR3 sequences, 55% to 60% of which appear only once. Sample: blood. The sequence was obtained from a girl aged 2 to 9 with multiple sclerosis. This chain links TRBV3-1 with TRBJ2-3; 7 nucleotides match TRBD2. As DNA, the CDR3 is TGTGCCAGCAGCCAAGATTCTTCGCGGGGGAGCACAGATACGCAGTATTTT. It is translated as CASSQDSSRGSTDTQYF.